These 26 T cell receptor beta chains originate from one sample sequenced in a study of spatial heterogeneity in lung cancer. As to time point: sample taken at primary tumor resection. Points from the study as a whole: Counts of expanded intratumoral alpha and beta TCRs tracked tumor mutation counts.

Their specific antigens are unknown. MiXCR, applied by TCRdb to the 5' RACE reads, yields one record per CDR3 protein. Among almost 7,500 distinct CDR3 sequences listed, roughly 13% were seen once. Here the sequenced sample was lung tumor tissue, taken at surgery. These receptors all stem from a female donor with early-stage non-small cell lung cancer.

This clonotype was recorded at least ten times. This beta chain turned up in a library designed for alpha chains; as an off-target read, its abundance says little. This chain uses TRBV7-9 with TRBJ2-7, with TRBD1 matching 8 bases. Germline V CDR1 and CDR2: SEHNR, FQNEAQ (reference sequence). V gave up 4 bases and J gave up 2 bases; unmatched junction bases: 4. CDR3 size: 14 residues. CDR3 sequence: CASSSDRGAYEQYF. The CDR3, as DNA: TGTGCCAGCAGCTCCGACAGGGGAGCCTACGAGCAGTACTTC.

In its sample, this clonotype ranks as medium-sized (0.01 to 0.1%). This beta chain was picked up by a library intended for alpha chains and is off target, so its count carries little meaning. The chain combines TRBV5-1 with TRBJ1-1; TRBD1 might be the D (5 bases). Germline loops: CDR1 SGHRS, CDR2 YFSETQ. The CDR3 length is 12 residues. V dropped 4 bases and J dropped 5 bases, with 9 bases sitting between them. Written as DNA, the CDR3 is TGCGCCAGCAGCGAAAGACAGACTGAAGCTTTCTTT. This codes for CASSERQTEAFF.

This clonotype was counted a few times. Within a library made for alpha chains, this beta chain is off target, and its count is uninformative. The J gene is TRBJ2-3, the V gene TRBV3-1; D might be TRBD1 (5 bases). CDR3 size: 14 residues. With 4 bases removed from V and 0 bases from J, the gap between germline ends came to 8 bases. CDR1 and CDR2 from the germline V gene are LGHDT and YNNKEL (reference sequence). Here the CDR3 DNA reads TGTGCCAGCAGCCCCCGACAGAGCACAGATACGCAGTATTTT. Translated: CASSPRQSTDTQYF.

This clonotype has at least ten counts. The size of this beta chain means little, since it is a stray read in a library made for alpha chains. The chain carries TRBV5-5 and TRBJ2-3, with D possibly being TRBD2 (5 bases). V lost 4 bases and J 1 base, leaving 10 bases between the germline ends. Germline CDR1 reads SGHKS; CDR2 reads YYEKEE (reference sequence). CDR3 length: 14 amino acids. This CDR3 reads CASSPRRGTDTQYF. The CDR3 region has the DNA TGTGCCAGCAGCCCACGGCGGGGCACAGATACGCAGTATTTT.

This clonotype is deemed medium-sized. A library prepared for alpha chains yielded this beta chain as an off-target read; its size is of little meaning. J is TRBJ2-1 and V is TRBV7-2, with D perhaps assigned TRBD1 or TRBD2 (6 bases each). The V and J ends lost 0 bases and 3 bases respectively, with 9 bases between them. CDR3 length: 15 residues. In germline, CDR1 is SGHTA, CDR2 FQGNSA. CDR3 nucleotide sequence: TGTGCCAGCAGCTTAGCGGGGGGCCGCTACAATGAGCAGTTCTTC. Its translation: CASSLAGGRYNEQFF.

At least ten counts were recorded for this clonotype. Being off target in a library aimed at alpha chains, this beta chain has a size of little meaning. The rearrangement joins TRBV20-1 to TRBJ2-2; no clear D gene. Germline CDR1 DFQATT, CDR2 SNEGSKA (reference sequence). Trimming removed 5 bases at V and 8 bases at J, with 21 bases between. The CDR3 consists of 15 residues. The CDR3 DNA reads TGCAGTGCTCCACATAAGGCGCAGCCAAAGGGGGAGCTGTTTTTT. Protein: CSAPHKAQPKGELFF.

This clonotype rates as medium-sized (0.01 to 0.1%). For a library built for alpha chains, this beta chain is a stray read; little rests on its size. The chain carries TRBV5-1 and TRBJ1-4, with D possibly matching TRBD1 (6 bases). The CDR3 loop spans 15 amino acids. Trimming cost V 4 bases and J 3 bases, with 13 bases left between them. Germline V gives CDR1 SGHRS, CDR2 YFSETQ. The CDR3 DNA reads TGCGCCAGCAGCCTCGAAGGGGGGCCTAATGAAAAACTGTTTTTT. Translated: CASSLEGGPNEKLFF. The full variable domain, in which reference TRBV5-1 and TRBJ1-4 provide the parts outside the CDR3, is KAGVTQTPRYLIKTRGQQVTLSCSPISGHRSVSWYQQTPGQGLQFLFEYFSETQRNKGNFPGRFSGRQFSNSRSEMNVSTLELGDSALYLCASSLEGGPNEKLFFGSGTQLSVL.

This clonotype was picked up many times. A library made for alpha chains picked up this beta chain off target, so its size means little. The chain employs TRBV29-1 and TRBJ1-2, with D tentatively TRBD1 (5 bases). Trimming removed 0 bases from V and 4 bases from J, with 6 bases in between. The CDR3 sequence is 12 residues long. The germline V gene encodes CDR1 SQVTM and CDR2 ANQGSEA. This CDR3 is CSVEEGGYGYTF. The CDR3 nucleotides are TGCAGCGTTGAAGAGGGGGGCTATGGCTACACCTTC.

This clonotype rates as medium-sized. This beta chain appears as a stray read in a library generated for alpha chains; its size is not informative. The chain has TRBV5-5 and TRBJ1-5, with 8 bases lining up with TRBD1. The germline gives CDR1 SGHKS, CDR2 YYEKEE (reference sequence). With 0 bases clipped from V and 7 bases from J, the junction kept 3 bases outside the gene matches. This CDR3 spans 14 amino acids. CDR3: CASSLGQGWQPQHF. DNA of the CDR3: TGTGCCAGCAGCTTGGGACAGGGGTGGCAGCCCCAGCATTTT.

This clonotype counts as medium-sized (0.01 to 0.1%). Because this beta chain is a stray read in a library intended to capture alpha chains, its abundance should not be given much weight. The chain recombines TRBV19 with TRBJ2-5; D is unresolved. Germline-derived CDR1 and CDR2 are LNHDA and SQIVND (reference sequence). V dropped 0 bases and J dropped 3 bases, with 5 bases sitting between them. The CDR3 totals 13 residues. CDR3 nucleotide sequence: TGTGCCAGTAGTATAGATTCCGAAGAGACCCAGTACTTC. As protein: CASSIDSEETQYF.

This clonotype showed up many times. With the library built for alpha chains, this beta chain is off target and its frequency is not meaningful. This chain connects TRBV7-7 to TRBJ2-7; TRBD2 is a possible D gene (6 bases). Germline CDR1 and CDR2: SSHAT and FNYEAQ (reference sequence). Trimming removed 1 base from V and 4 bases from J, with 8 bases in between. This CDR3 has 13 amino acids. The DNA of the CDR3 is TGTGCCAGCAGCTTAGTGGAGGGGTACGAGCAGTACTTC. It encodes CASSLVEGYEQYF.

This clonotype was recorded at least ten times. This beta chain is an unintended read in a library built for alpha chains; its size means little. The chain employs TRBV20-1 and TRBJ2-7; D might be TRBD2 (6 bases). The CDR3 consists of 17 residues. V gave up 1 base and J gave up 1 base, with 20 bases separating them. Germline V lookup: CDR1 DFQATT, CDR2 SNEGSKA (reference sequence). The CDR3 DNA is TGCAGTGCTAGAGGTTCCTTGCGGGGCAGGACTTCCTACGAGCAGTACTTC. Residues: CSARGSLRGRTSYEQYF.

About this clonotype itself: The library was prepared for alpha chains; this beta chain is a stray read, so its frequency means little. This rearrangement joins TRBV3-1 to TRBJ2-4, with D unclear. The CDR3 contains 17 residues. V was trimmed by 2 bases and J by 0 bases, leaving 14 bases between them. In germline, CDR1 is LGHDT, CDR2 YNNKEL (reference sequence). CDR3 nucleotide sequence: TGTGCCAGCAGCCAAAGTAGGCAGCCGCTAGCCAAAAACATTCAGTACTTC. Translated, it gives CASSQSRQPLAKNIQYF. The whole variable domain, remainder taken from reference TRBV3-1 and TRBJ2-4, is DTAVSQTPKYLVTQMGNDKSIKCEQNLGHDTMYWYKQDSKKFLKIMFSYNNKELIINETVPNRFSPKSPDKAHLNLHINSLELGDSAVYFCASSQSRQPLAKNIQYFGAGTRLSVL.

Sample share makes this clonotype medium-sized. The size of this beta chain means little, since it is a stray read in a library made for alpha chains. V and J are TRBV20-1 and TRBJ2-7; 8 bases match TRBD2. Germline trimming cut 3 bases from V and 2 bases from J; bases unmatched to any gene: 6. This CDR3 is 14 amino acids long. CDR1 and CDR2 from the germline V gene are DFQATT and SNEGSKA (reference sequence). The CDR3 protein is CSASLGLAPYEQYF. CDR3 DNA sequence: TGCAGTGCTAGTCTAGGACTAGCTCCCTACGAGCAGTACTTC.

The table lists this clonotype with many counts. This beta chain was picked up by a library intended for alpha chains and is off target, so its count carries little meaning. This rearrangement joins TRBV23-1 to TRBJ1-5, with TRBD1 matching over 9 bases. TRBV23-1 is placed among ORFs of uncertain function. The CDR3 totals 17 residues. Losses at the gene ends were 9 bases for V and 5 bases for J; bases not matched to a gene: 17. The CDR3: CARYGGNPGQGDQPQHF. The CDR3 DNA reads as TGCGCCAGATATGGGGGTAATCCGGGACAGGGCGATCAGCCCCAGCATTTT.

Notes on this clonotype: This beta chain slipped into a library made for alpha chains as a stray read, so its size is not meaningful. The chain uses TRBV5-1 and TRBJ2-5; D is undetermined. CDR1 and CDR2 from the germline V gene are SGHRS and YFSETQ. The CDR3 has 18 amino acids. V dropped 1 base and J dropped 1 base, with 20 bases sitting between them. CDR3 protein: CASSLRHTSLPTQETQYF. The CDR3 DNA reads as TGCGCCAGCAGCTTGAGGCACACCAGCCTACCGACCCAAGAGACCCAGTACTTC.

This clonotype was observed at least ten times. The library was designed around alpha chains, so this beta chain is a stray read whose abundance carries little weight. The J gene is TRBJ1-1, the V gene TRBV27; D is perhaps TRBD1 (5 bases). The CDR3 is 15 amino acids. CDR1 is MNHEY and CDR2 is SMNVEV in the germline V gene (reference sequence). The V and J ends lost 2 bases and 8 bases respectively, with 18 bases between them. CDR3 bases: TGTGCCAGCAGTTTAGAGGGACCAGGTCGGAGAGAAGCTTTCTTT. Protein: CASSLEGPGRREAFF.

This clonotype rates as medium-sized (0.01 to 0.1%). Since it is a stray read in a library aimed at alpha chains, this beta chain has a size that is not meaningful. The V and J genes are TRBV7-3 and TRBJ1-6, with D unclear. The CDR3 extends over 15 amino acids. Trimming removed 3 bases from V and 13 bases from J, with 19 bases in between. Germline V gives CDR1 SGHTA, CDR2 FQGTGA. The CDR3 region has the DNA TGTGCCAGCAGCTTTGGGCAGGCCGTTAATGTGCCCCTCCACTTT. Protein product: CASSFGQAVNVPLHF.

Ten or more counts support this clonotype. This beta chain is a stray sequence in a library constructed for alpha chains; its clone size is not meaningful. The rearrangement joins TRBV28 to TRBJ2-5; D possibly corresponds to TRBD1 (6 bases). V was clipped by 5 bases and J by 3 bases, with 16 bases between them. The CDR3 sequence is 15 residues long. From germline, CDR1 is MDHEN and CDR2 SYDVKM. CDR3 loop: CASSPSRRGKETQYF. DNA of the CDR3: TGTGCCAGCAGTCCCTCCCGAAGGGGGAAAGAGACCCAGTACTTC.

In its sample, this clonotype was seen many times. This beta chain turned up in a library designed for alpha chains; as an off-target read, its abundance says little. V gene TRBV6-5 combines with J gene TRBJ1-2; D may be TRBD1 (5 bases). The V end was cut by 0 bases, the J end by 5 bases, with 7 bases between. CDR1 is MNHEY and CDR2 is SVGAGI in the germline V gene. The CDR3 contains 13 residues. This CDR3 reads CASSYSGGYGYTF. The CDR3 region has the DNA TGTGCCAGCAGTTACTCGGGGGGTTATGGCTACACCTTC.

This clonotype appeared many times. This beta chain represents an off-target read in a library built for alpha chains; its size is of limited meaning. V is TRBV2 and J is TRBJ1-4, with a weak D call TRBD1 (6 bases). From germline, CDR1 is SNHLY and CDR2 FYNNEI. CDR3 length: 14 residues. Trimming removed 3 bases from V and 5 bases from J, with 10 bases in between. The CDR3 loop is CASSEGAFNEKLFF. The CDR3 nucleotides read TGTGCCAGCAGTGAGGGGGCGTTCAATGAAAAACTGTTTTTT.

This clonotype was observed many times. This beta chain appears as a stray read in a library generated for alpha chains; its size is not informative. The V call is TRBV9, the J call TRBJ2-3, with 7 bases matching TRBD1. CDR3 size: 17 residues. Germline-derived CDR1 and CDR2 are SGDLS and YYNGEE. With 4 bases clipped from V and 5 bases from J, the junction kept 16 bases outside the gene matches. The CDR3 here is CASSPPWVTGKGDTQYF. In DNA, the CDR3 is TGTGCCAGCAGCCCCCCCTGGGTGACAGGGAAAGGAGATACGCAGTATTTT.

About this clonotype itself: This beta chain slipped into a library made for alpha chains as a stray read, so its size is not meaningful. J is TRBJ1-1 and V is TRBV6-1, with D uncertain. Germline V gene lookup returns CDR1 MNHNS and CDR2 SASEGT. V was trimmed by 2 bases and J by 2 bases, leaving 15 bases between them. CDR3 length equals 16 residues. The CDR3 loop is CASSEPLTIINTEAFF. As DNA, the CDR3 is TGTGCCAGCAGTGAACCCCTTACTATTATCAACACTGAAGCTTTCTTT.

Points on this clonotype: Since it is a stray read in a library aimed at alpha chains, this beta chain has a size that is not meaningful. The chain couples TRBV16 to TRBJ2-7; D perhaps matches TRBD1 (7 bases). The CDR3 length is 14 residues. CDR1 is KGHSY, CDR2 FQNENV, per germline. V shed 5 bases and J shed 2 bases, with 13 bases lying between them. The CDR3 loop is CASSRRGQTYEQYF. In DNA form, the CDR3 reads TGTGCCAGCAGCAGGAGGGGGCAAACCTACGAGCAGTACTTC.

Concerning this clonotype itself: This beta chain is an unintended read in a library built for alpha chains; its size means little. V and J are TRBV20-1 and TRBJ1-5, with D tentatively TRBD1 (5 bases). Trimming cost V 4 bases and J 6 bases, with 13 bases left between them. The CDR3 loop spans 13 amino acids. Germline V gene data show CDR1 as DFQATT and CDR2 as SNEGSKA (reference sequence). CDR3 residues: CSATRDGGQPQHF. The CDR3 DNA reads as TGCAGTGCTACCCGGGACGGTGGTCAGCCCCAGCATTTT.

With regard to this clonotype: This beta chain is a stray read from a library made for alpha chains; its abundance is not meaningful. J is TRBJ2-1 and V is TRBV7-2; TRBD2 agrees at 13 bases. The CDR3 spans 15 residues. Germline CDR1 is SGHTA and CDR2 is FQGNSA. Germline trimming cut 5 bases from V and 3 bases from J; bases unmatched to any gene: 1. CDR3 nucleotide sequence: TGTGCCAGCAGCGGGACTAGCGGGGTCTACAATGAGCAGTTCTTC. Encoded protein: CASSGTSGVYNEQFF.